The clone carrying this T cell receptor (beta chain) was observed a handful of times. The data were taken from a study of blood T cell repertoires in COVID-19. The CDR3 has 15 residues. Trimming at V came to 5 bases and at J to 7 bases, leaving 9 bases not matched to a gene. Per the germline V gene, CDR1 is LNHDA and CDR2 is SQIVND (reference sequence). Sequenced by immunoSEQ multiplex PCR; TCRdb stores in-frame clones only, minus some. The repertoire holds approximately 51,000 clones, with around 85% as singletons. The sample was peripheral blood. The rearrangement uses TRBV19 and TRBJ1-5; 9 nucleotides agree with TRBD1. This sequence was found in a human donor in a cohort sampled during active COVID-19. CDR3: CASSPPGQGNQPQHF. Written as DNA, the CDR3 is TGTGCCAGTAGTCCACCGGGACAGGGTAACCAGCCCCAGCATTTT.